This T cell receptor beta chain was sequenced in a study of blood T cell repertoires in COVID-19 (dated by TCRdb to the early 2020s). With regard to the full study: Collaborator samples came from the United States, Italy and Spain and covered acute and convalescent phases of COVID-19. The prospective study material was composed of cDNA or gDNA derived from T cells, B-cell-depleted T cells, or PBMCs. The dataset comprised deeply sampled blood TCRbeta repertoires from subjects exposed to, actively infected with, or recovered from COVID-19. The repertoires were released in a freely available public database meant as a resource for research on the immune response to SARS-CoV-2. Samples were obtained from the ongoing ImmuneRACE study (first 160 participants) and from roughly 1,300 subjects provided by 6 global collaborators. The sample metadata nearly always contained a de-identified subject ID, COVID-19 status, age in years and sex. Where HLA class I and class II types were available, the types were taken from metadata supplied by the sample provider, not from assay-based typing.

Study-level results and caveats: The quantity of clinical and demographic metadata differed by source and by participant and was supplied without curation.

The immunoSEQ Assay, a bias-controlled multiplex PCR, was used to amplify TCRbeta CDR3 regions from genomic DNA. The study's own analysis went as follows. Nucleated cell counts per sample were estimated from amplification of reference gene primers within the assay. Sequence reads were collapsed and filtered to measure the absolute abundance of every unique TCRbeta CDR3 rearrangement. For each sample, productive Simpson clonality was calculated as the square root of Simpson's diversity index over productive rearrangements. TCRdb took this table from immuneACCESS and kept in-frame rearrangements with V and J called. Such tables lack part of the clones; where checked against another copy, unresolved V genes explain under half of the gap, and the rest is unexplained. V, J and clone size reflect that table, while D and trimming were determined from the DNA. The sample table holds about 270,000 clones, of which more than 80% were seen once. The biggest ten clones account for under 3% of the sample.

Concerning this clone itself: Its antigen is still unknown. There are no base qualities to consult, and no much larger clone falls within one base.

Participants in the prospective study were aged roughly 18 to 89 years, lived in under 30 United States geographic areas, and enrolled through a virtual design. In the prospective study, cohorts were assigned on the basis of participant-reported clinical history obtained from a screening survey and a study questionnaire. For ImmuneRACE Cohort 3, a participant was defined as recovered based on two consecutive negative NP/OP PCR tests, clearance by a healthcare professional, or resolution of symptoms. In the prospective study, mobile phlebotomists collected whole blood, serum and a nasopharyngeal or oropharyngeal swab from each participant. Prospective study participants could optionally give additional blood draws and questionnaires over an approximately two-month period. Before DNA extraction, blood samples from the prospective study were shipped at room temperature or frozen. The germline V gene specifies SNHLY as CDR1 and FYNNEI as CDR2. Counted from cysteine to phenylalanine, this CDR3 has 17 amino acids. Of all the DNA, just the CDR3 is kept, 51 bases in frame from base 1. From V the trimming removes 2 bases and from J it removes 1 base, while the gene matches leave 8 bases of the junction unaccounted for.

The specimen sequenced was PBMCs or T cells enriched from blood (not recorded which). Rearrangement joined TRBV2 to TRBJ1-1, and 9 junction bases match TRBD1. The source of this sequence is a young woman who had recovered from COVID-19. Here the CDR3 is given as CASSESGTGIGNTEAFF. At the DNA level, the sequence is TGTGCCAGCAGTGAAAGCGGGACAGGGATAGGGAACACTGAAGCTTTCTTT.